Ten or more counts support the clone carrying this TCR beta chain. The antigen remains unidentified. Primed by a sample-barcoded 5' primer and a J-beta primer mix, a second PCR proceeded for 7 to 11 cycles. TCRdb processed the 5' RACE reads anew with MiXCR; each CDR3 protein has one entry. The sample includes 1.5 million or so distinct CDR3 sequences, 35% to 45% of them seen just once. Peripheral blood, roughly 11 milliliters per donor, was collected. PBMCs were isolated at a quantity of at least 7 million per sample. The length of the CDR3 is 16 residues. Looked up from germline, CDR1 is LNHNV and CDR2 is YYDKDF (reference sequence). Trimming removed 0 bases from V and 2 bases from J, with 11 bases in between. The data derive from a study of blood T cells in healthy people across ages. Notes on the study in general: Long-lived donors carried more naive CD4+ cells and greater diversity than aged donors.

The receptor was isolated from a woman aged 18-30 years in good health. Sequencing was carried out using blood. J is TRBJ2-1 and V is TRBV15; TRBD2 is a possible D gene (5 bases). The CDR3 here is CATSRDWLAPYNEQFF. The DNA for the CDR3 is TGTGCCACCAGCAGAGACTGGCTAGCTCCCTACAATGAGCAGTTCTTC.